This is a list of T cell receptor beta chains from one sample in a study of OX40 agonist ivuxolimab in advanced cancers. This table comes from immunoSEQ multiplex PCR, and its TCRdb copy is limited to in-frame clones, with some not included. The sample shows around 26,000 clones, around 80% of them seen only once. This specimen consisted of CD4+ or CD8+ T cells sorted from blood, obtained in a trial of the OX40 agonist ivuxolimab. All receptors derive from an adult with an advanced solid tumor such as melanoma, head and neck, liver or kidney cancer. The CDR3 runs from the conserved cysteine through the conserved F or W. Fields, in order: V gene, CDR3 length, J gene, D gene, clone size, CDR3 DNA, CDR3 protein. A D gene is named only where the DNA matches it firmly. Some rows mark clone size as missing; the rest say once, few, many or name a class of expanded clone.

TRBV2	14	TRBJ1-4	NA	NA	TGTGCCAGCAGTGACCCAGGCGTTAATGAAAAACTGTTTTTT	CASSDPGVNEKLFF
TRBV7-8	12	TRBJ1-1	NA	NA	TGTGCCAGCAGCTTAGCAGGGACTGAAGCTTTCTTT	CASSLAGTEAFF
TRBV14	16	TRBJ1-1	NA	NA	TGTGCCAGCAGCCAAGATCGGGGCAGGAGGGCTATTGAAGCTTTCTTT	CASSQDRGRRAIEAFF
TRBV7-8	16	TRBJ2-7	NA	NA	TGTGCCAGCAGCTTAGAAAGACTTTCGACCGCGGCCGAGCAGTACTTC	CASSLERLSTAAEQYF
TRBV2	12	TRBJ2-7	NA	NA	TGTGCCAGAGGGGAGCGGCCCTTCGAGCAGTACTTC	CARGERPFEQYF
TRBV5-4	14	TRBJ1-2	NA	NA	TGTGCCAGCAGCTTGCTTCCGTCCGGGGGAGGCTACACCTTC	CASSLLPSGGGYTF
TRBV6-5	15	TRBJ1-1	NA	medium-sized	TGTGCCAGCAGTTTGACGGGTTTCATGAACACTGAAGCTTTCTTT	CASSLTGFMNTEAFF
TRBV7-2	13	TRBJ1-1	NA	NA	TGTGCCAGCAGCTTCGGTGGGAACACTGAAGCTTTCTTT	CASSFGGNTEAFF
TRBV14	17	TRBJ2-2	NA	NA	TGTGCCAGCAGCCACCCCCCGGGGGTTACGAACACCGGGGAGCTGTTTTTT	CASSHPPGVTNTGELFF
TRBV19	12	TRBJ2-4	NA	NA	TGTGCCAGTAGTCCCACCCAAGACATTCAGTACTTC	CASSPTQDIQYF
TRBV28	14	TRBJ2-7	TRBD1	NA	TGTGCCAGCAGCCCTGGACAGGGGAGGGACGAGCAGTACTTC	CASSPGQGRDEQYF
TRBV19	13	TRBJ2-2	NA	NA	TGTGCCAGTAGTATCCAGACGAACGGGGAGCTGTTTTTT	CASSIQTNGELFF
TRBV2	15	TRBJ1-1	NA	NA	TGTGCCAGCGGCCTCCCGGAGGGGGGAGGCACTGAAGCTTTCTTT	CASGLPEGGGTEAFF
TRBV7-9	15	TRBJ1-2	NA	NA	TGTGCCAGCAGTCTCAGGGGTCGGCCTGACTATGGCTACACCTTC	CASSLRGRPDYGYTF
TRBV19	14	TRBJ2-1	NA	once	TGTGCCAGTACTATGACAGACCACTACAATGAGCAGTTCTTC	CASTMTDHYNEQFF
TRBV7-6	16	TRBJ1-2	NA	NA	TGTGCCAGCAGCTTAGCCTACGGTTTCACTAACTATGGCTACACCTTC	CASSLAYGFTNYGYTF
TRBV6-1	14	TRBJ2-7	NA	NA	TGTGCCAGCAGTGAAGAGACGGGGGCCTACGAGCAGTACTTC	CASSEETGAYEQYF
TRBV5-6	12	TRBJ1-1	NA	once	TGTGCCAGCAGCCTGGGGGTCCTTGAAGCTTTCTTT	CASSLGVLEAFF
TRBV4-2	15	TRBJ1-2	NA	NA	TGTGCCAGCAGCCTGACAGGAATCAACCACTATGGCTACACCTTC	CASSLTGINHYGYTF
TRBV4-3	20	TRBJ1-6	NA	NA	TGCGCCAGCAGCCTCACCACGTCCGCGGACGCTAGCTCCTATAATTCACCCCTCCACTTT	CASSLTTSADASSYNSPLHF
TRBV9	13	TRBJ1-2	NA	NA	TGTGCCAGCAGCGTAGGACAGTTAGATGGCTACACCTTC	CASSVGQLDGYTF
TRBV5-1	14	TRBJ2-5	TRBD1	NA	TGCGCCAGCAGCCGGACAGGGCCACAAGAGACCCAGTACTTC	CASSRTGPQETQYF
TRBV6-5	15	TRBJ1-1	NA	once	TGTGCCAGCAGTTACTCGAGGACGATGAACACTGAAGCTTTCTTT	CASSYSRTMNTEAFF
TRBV5-5	14	TRBJ2-7	TRBD1	NA	TGTGCCAGCAGCTGGCAGCCAGGGGGCTACGAGCAGTACTTC	CASSWQPGGYEQYF
TRBV27	14	TRBJ1-2	TRBD1	NA	TGTGCCAGCAGTTATCAGGGGGCGGGCTATGGCTACACCTTC	CASSYQGAGYGYTF
TRBV9	17	TRBJ2-2	TRBD1	NA	TGTGCCAGCAGCTCCAACCCCGGGACAGGGGTCACCGGGGAGCTGTTTTTT	CASSSNPGTGVTGELFF
TRBV25-1	11	TRBJ2-5	NA	NA	TGTGCCAGCAGTAGTACCGGGTCCCAGTACTTC	CASSSTGSQYF
TRBV4-1	15	TRBJ2-7	TRBD2	medium-sized	TGCGCCAGCAGCCAAGTGGTCGGGGGGGCCGGCGAGCAGTACTTC	CASSQVVGGAGEQYF
TRBV7-9	14	TRBJ1-2	NA	NA	TGTGCCAGCAGCTTTGTTTCAGGGGACCCTGGCTACACCTTC	CASSFVSGDPGYTF
TRBV4-3	12	TRBJ1-1	NA	NA	TGCGCCAGCAGCGGAGGAGCAGGTGAAGCTTTCTTT	CASSGGAGEAFF
TRBV5-6	12	TRBJ2-7	NA	NA	TGTGCCAGCAGCTCCTTTTTTGTAGAGCAGTACTTC	CASSSFFVEQYF
TRBV7-6	15	TRBJ2-7	NA	NA	TGTGCCAGCAGCTTAGGCGGGACACTAGTCTACGAGCAGTACTTC	CASSLGGTLVYEQYF
TRBV5-4	13	TRBJ2-1	NA	NA	TGTGCCAGCAGCTTGGGGGGTAGTGGAGAGCAGTTCTTC	CASSLGGSGEQFF
TRBV7-7	15	TRBJ2-1	TRBD2	NA	TGTGCTAGCAGCTTAGGGGCGGGGGGTTACAATGAGCAGTTCTTC	CASSLGAGGYNEQFF
TRBV7-9	17	TRBJ2-3	NA	NA	TGTGCCAGCAGCTCCCCCCAGGGGGGTCCTTCCACAGATACGCAGTATTTT	CASSSPQGGPSTDTQYF
TRBV6-5	13	TRBJ1-1	NA	few	TGTGCCAGCATTGACGACGGGAACACTGAAGCTTTCTTT	CASIDDGNTEAFF
TRBV4-1	16	TRBJ2-3	NA	NA	TGCGCCAGCAGCCAGGGCGGGACTCCCGGCACAGATACGCAGTATTTT	CASSQGGTPGTDTQYF
TRBV5-1	15	TRBJ1-2	NA	NA	TGCGCCAGCAGCTTGGATCAGGGGCGGTTCTATGGCTACACCTTC	CASSLDQGRFYGYTF
TRBV27	14	TRBJ2-7	NA	NA	TGTGCCAGCAGCGGTCGGGGGGCCTCCTACGAGCAGTACTTC	CASSGRGASYEQYF
TRBV10-3	15	TRBJ2-3	TRBD1	NA	TGTGCCATCAGTAATGACAGGGGGCGTGCAGATACGCAGTATTTT	CAISNDRGRADTQYF
TRBV2	16	TRBJ2-5	TRBD1	few	TGTGCCAGCAGTGAATGGCTTGCAGGGGGCCAAGAGACCCAGTACTTC	CASSEWLAGGQETQYF
TRBV7-9	14	TRBJ2-3	NA	NA	TGTGCCAGCTTAGGGGGCGGGGGGCCAGATACGCAGTATTTT	CASLGGGGPDTQYF
TRBV9	13	TRBJ1-1	NA	NA	TGTGCCAGCAGCGTAGGCGGACACACTGAAGCTTTCTTT	CASSVGGHTEAFF
TRBV9	13	TRBJ2-3	NA	NA	TGTGCCAGCAACACAGGGTCCACAGATACGCAGTATTTT	CASNTGSTDTQYF
TRBV5-6	16	TRBJ1-2	TRBD1	few	TGTGCCAGCAGCTTGGGACAGGGGGCGATTCGATATGGCTACACCTTC	CASSLGQGAIRYGYTF
TRBV12-5	16	TRBJ2-3	TRBD2	NA	TGTGCTAGTGGTTTGGGGACTAGCGGGGACACAGATACGCAGTATTTT	CASGLGTSGDTDTQYF